This T cell receptor (beta chain) was retrieved from a study of cytomegalovirus exposure and HLA in healthy donors. Regarding the study as a whole: Near-uniform donor sequencing depth was presumed by presence/absence analyses. Several of the most significant clusters were apparently associated with common viral pathogens in a later analysis.

Germline V lookup: CDR1 ENHRY, CDR2 SYGVKD. Trimming removed 0 bases at V and 0 bases at J, with 12 bases between. The CDR3 has 17 amino acids. This clone was seen a few times. Its antigen remains unknown. Primers: 60 Vbeta forward and 13 Jbeta reverse. Generated by immunoSEQ multiplex PCR, the TCRdb table keeps only in-frame clones and is missing some. Here the sample spans approximately 130,000 clones, about 8.6% being singletons. The receptor's source is a middle-aged woman in good health and CMV-seropositive. V is TRBV10-3 and J is TRBJ1-3, with D uncertain. Material for sequencing was PBMCs. CDR3 in amino acids: CAISESNMASSGNTIYF. CDR3 nucleotides: TGTGCCATCAGTGAGTCGAATATGGCTTCCTCTGGAAACACCATATATTTT.